A single sample gave rise to the 30 T cell receptor beta chains below, sequenced in a study of T cell responses to AZD1222 COVID-19 vaccine (dated by TCRdb to the early 2020s). The time point label, as the study defines it: baseline before first vaccination. The library was built by means of the immunoSEQ multiplex PCR assay. In its TCRdb copy, this immuneACCESS table keeps in-frame sequences only and misses some clones. Where compared with another copy, unresolved V genes explain less than half of these, and the others have no known cause. The sample yields tens of thousands of clones; around 75% were counted once. The leading ten clones occupy 11% to 15% of the sample. The starting material was peripheral blood, obtained on day 0 of AZD1222 vaccination. The receptors were sampled from an adult in good health.

V is TRBV24-1 and J is TRBJ2-6; the D gene is possibly TRBD2 (6 bases). Germline V lookup: CDR1 KGHDR, CDR2 SFDVKD. Trimming pared 8 bases from V and 8 bases from J, leaving 15 bases between. This CDR3 contains 14 residues. CDR3 region: CATKGPGETNVLTF. The DNA of the CDR3 is TGTGCCACCAAGGGCCCGGGGGAAACCAACGTCCTGACTTTC.

The chain combines TRBV7-9 with TRBJ1-2; 8 bases are a match to TRBD1. Trimming at V came to 4 bases and at J to 3 bases, leaving 4 bases not matched to a gene. This CDR3 region has 14 residues. Germline V gene lookup returns CDR1 SEHNR and CDR2 FQNEAQ (reference sequence). The CDR3 bases are TGTGCCAGCAGCTCCACGACAGGGGACTATGGCTACACCTTC. Translating gives CASSSTTGDYGYTF.

J is TRBJ1-6 and V is TRBV4-1, with 8 bases that match TRBD1. There are 16 residues in the CDR3. The V segment lost 4 bases and the J segment 9 bases; nucleotides outside the gene matches: 11. Germline V lookup: CDR1 MGHRA, CDR2 YSYEKL. CDR3 sequence reads: CASSLGARDRSSPLHF. The CDR3 coding sequence is TGCGCCAGCAGCCTCGGGGCCCGGGACAGGTCTTCACCCCTCCACTTT.

In its sample, this clone was seen once. The CDR3 coding sequence is TGTGCCAGCAGCCGGCCGGGACAGTCCTACGAGCAGTACTTC. This encodes CASSRPGQSYEQYF. This chain links TRBV3-1 (or the pseudogene TRBV3-2) with TRBJ2-7; 7 bases align to TRBD1. The CDR3 length is 14 residues. With 4 bases clipped from V and 1 base from J, the junction kept 4 bases outside the gene matches. Germline V gene lookup returns CDR1 LGHDT and CDR2 YNNKEL (reference sequence).

V gene TRBV2 combines with J gene TRBJ2-3; D gene ambiguous. This CDR3 is 14 amino acids long. V dropped 6 bases and J dropped 4 bases, with 14 bases sitting between them. From germline, CDR1 is SNHLY and CDR2 FYNNEI. In DNA form, the CDR3 reads TGTGCCAGCAGCCCTCGCTGGCTAGCAGATACGCAGTATTTT. Its translation: CASSPRWLADTQYF.

V and J are TRBV5-4 and TRBJ2-3, with 16 bases lining up with TRBD2. From germline, CDR1 is SGHNT and CDR2 YYREEE (reference sequence). V shed 10 bases, J shed 5 bases, and the junction held 10 bases outside the gene matches. The CDR3 runs 16 residues. The CDR3 sequence: CAHRLGLAGGQDTQYF. Written as DNA, the CDR3 is TGTGCCCACCGGCTGGGACTAGCGGGGGGGCAAGATACGCAGTATTTT.

This clone appeared a single time. The chain carries TRBV5-6 and TRBJ1-2; D is possibly TRBD1 (6 bases). The germline V gene encodes CDR1 SGHDT and CDR2 YYEEEE. This CDR3 is 13 amino acids long. Trimming shortened V by 4 bases and J by 4 bases, and 11 bases separated the two germline ends. This chain's CDR3 is CASSTPDSYGYTF. In nucleotides, the CDR3 is TGTGCCAGCAGCACCCCGGACAGCTATGGCTACACCTTC.

This clone has only one observation. The rearrangement joins TRBV19 to TRBJ1-5; D ambiguous. Germline CDR1 LNHDA, CDR2 SQIVND (reference sequence). Between the trimmed V and J ends, which lost 1 base and 4 bases, there was a span of 5 bases. This CDR3 region has 13 residues. The chain's CDR3 is CASSIAFNQPQHF. For the CDR3, the DNA is TGTGCCAGTAGTATAGCGTTTAATCAGCCCCAGCATTTT.

The chain uses TRBV28 and TRBJ1-1; a weak D match, TRBD1 (6 bases). The V and J ends lost 7 bases and 5 bases respectively, with 14 bases between them. This CDR3 region has 13 residues. Germline V lookup: CDR1 MDHEN, CDR2 SYDVKM. CDR3 sequence reads: CASTIQGRTEAFF. The CDR3 DNA sequence: TGTGCCAGCACCATACAGGGAAGAACTGAAGCTTTCTTT.

The chain joins TRBV5-5 to TRBJ2-1; TRBD2 is a possible D gene (6 bases). The CDR3 spans 14 residues. The ends were cut back, 4 bases at V and 8 bases at J, with 16 bases in the middle. Looked up from germline, CDR1 is SGHKS and CDR2 is YYEKEE (reference sequence). In DNA form, the CDR3 reads TGTGCCAGCAGCGTGGACCCTGGAGGGGATGAGCAGTTCTTC. Translation gives CASSVDPGGDEQFF.

This rearrangement joins TRBV18 to TRBJ2-3; 8 nucleotides align to TRBD1. This CDR3 comprises 18 residues. Germline V gene lookup returns CDR1 KGHSH and CDR2 LQKENI. Trimming at V came to 6 bases and at J to 4 bases, leaving 18 bases not matched to a gene. For the CDR3, the DNA is TGTGCCAGCTCCCCGGAACCTGGCGCAGGGGGCTGGGCAGATACGCAGTATTTT. The encoded protein is CASSPEPGAGGWADTQYF.

The rearrangement uses TRBV5-5 and TRBJ1-1; weak D call: TRBD1 (5 bases). V was clipped by 6 bases and J by 5 bases, with 11 bases between them. This CDR3 comprises 12 residues. CDR1 and CDR2 (germline): SGHKS, YYEKEE (reference sequence). The CDR3 loop reads CASTMTETEAFF. CDR3 sequence (DNA): TGTGCCAGCACCATGACAGAAACTGAAGCTTTCTTT.

This clone was observed a handful of times. The chain uses TRBV30 and TRBJ1-6; 9 bases line up with TRBD1. The junction had 5 bases not matched to a gene; V was cut back by 5 bases and J by 9 bases. The CDR3 runs 13 residues. Germline lookup yields CDR1 GTSNPN and CDR2 SVGIG (reference sequence). CDR3: CAWVTGGSSPLHF. The CDR3 DNA reads TGTGCCTGGGTTACAGGGGGCAGTTCACCCCTCCACTTT.

The CDR3, as DNA: TGTGCCAGCAGTGAAGCATCAGCAGGGCGAGAGACCCAGTACTTC. Its protein is CASSEASAGRETQYF. This sequence joins TRBV6-1 and TRBJ2-5; TRBD1 is a possible D gene (5 bases). Between the trimmed V and J ends, which lost 0 bases and 4 bases, there was a span of 12 bases. CDR3 length: 15 residues. Germline CDR1 is MNHNS and CDR2 is SASEGT.

This chain joins TRBV19 and TRBJ1-5, with D tentatively TRBD1 (5 bases). The CDR3 is 13 amino acids. Germline V lookup: CDR1 LNHDA, CDR2 SQIVND (reference sequence). The V end lost 4 bases, the J end lost 5 bases, and 9 bases lay between the germline ends. The CDR3 loop reads CASSRGFHQPQHF. DNA of the CDR3: TGTGCCAGTAGTAGGGGGTTCCATCAGCCCCAGCATTTT.

The chain joins TRBV4-3 to TRBJ2-1; tentative D call: TRBD2 (6 bases). Between the trimmed V and J ends, which lost 0 bases and 15 bases, there was a span of 15 bases. The CDR3 is made up of 13 amino acids. Germline-derived CDR1 and CDR2 are LGHNA and YSLEER. The CDR3 spells CASSQDRIGTGFF. DNA of the CDR3: TGCGCCAGCAGCCAAGATCGGATAGGGACTGGGTTCTTC.

There are a few counts of this clone. The chain employs TRBV29-1 and TRBJ2-7; D could derive from TRBD1 or TRBD2 (6 bases each). Trimming shortened V by 1 base and J by 0 bases, and 13 bases separated the two germline ends. The CDR3 runs to 15 residues. Looked up from germline, CDR1 is SQVTM and CDR2 is ANQGSEA. DNA for the CDR3: TGCAGCGTTGAAGGTGGTCCGGGGGCCTCCTACGAGCAGTACTTC. Encoded protein: CSVEGGPGASYEQYF.

The genes are TRBV14 and TRBJ1-2; tentative D call: TRBD1 (5 bases). Trimming removed 4 bases at V and 3 bases at J, with 12 bases between. Germline CDR1 is SGHDN and CDR2 is FVKESK. The CDR3 totals 14 residues. For the CDR3, the DNA is TGTGCCAGCAGCCTCGACAGCGATTACTATGGCTACACCTTC. This sequence encodes CASSLDSDYYGYTF.

In its sample, this clone was seen a few times. The V call is TRBV10-3, the J call TRBJ1-6; D ambiguous. Per the germline V gene, CDR1 is ENHRY and CDR2 is SYGVKD. V dropped 2 bases and J dropped 8 bases, with 7 bases sitting between them. There are 13 residues in the CDR3. The CDR3 DNA sequence: TGTGCCATCAGTGAGATGGCCCATTCACCCCTCCACTTT. Translating it yields CAISEMAHSPLHF.

This clone appeared a single time. The V gene is TRBV13, the J gene TRBJ1-5, with D possibly matching TRBD1 (5 bases). The length of the CDR3 is 14 residues. Germline CDR1 and CDR2: PRHDT and FYEKMQ (reference sequence). V was pared by 5 bases and J by 5 bases, with 13 bases between. The CDR3 DNA sequence: TGTGCCAGCAGCAACCGGGACCTGGATCAGCCCCAGCATTTT. Protein product: CASSNRDLDQPQHF.

This clone has a handful of counts. This chain connects TRBV4-3 to TRBJ2-6; 12 nucleotides align to TRBD1. Losses at the gene ends were 1 base for V and 3 bases for J; bases not matched to a gene: 16. This CDR3 has 22 amino acids. The germline CDR1 and CDR2 sequences are LGHNA and YSLEER. CDR3 sequence (DNA): TGCGCCAGCAGCCAAGGGGTGGGGACAGGGGGCCCAAGTCGTGGTGGGGCCAACGTCCTGACTTTC. Protein sequence: CASSQGVGTGGPSRGGANVLTF.

There are a few counts of this clone. The chain carries TRBV3-1 (or the pseudogene TRBV3-2) and TRBJ2-1; 7 bases line up with TRBD1. Per the germline V gene, CDR1 is LGHDT and CDR2 is YNNKEL (reference sequence). Trimming removed 4 bases from V and 0 bases from J; junction bases left unmatched: 6. The CDR3 has 16 amino acids. This CDR3 is CASSRGNRGSYNEQFF. The CDR3 DNA reads TGTGCCAGCAGCCGAGGGAACAGGGGCTCCTACAATGAGCAGTTCTTC.

The chain links TRBV4-3 to TRBJ2-1; D unresolved. This CDR3 has 14 residues. CDR1 is LGHNA, CDR2 YSLEER, per germline. Trimming stripped 4 bases from V and 3 bases from J, with 10 bases between. Here the CDR3 DNA reads TGCGCCAGCAGCCTTACCCACGGCTACAATGAGCAGTTCTTC. This gives the protein CASSLTHGYNEQFF.

This clone has only a few counts. This chain connects TRBV24-1 to TRBJ1-4, with D possibly TRBD1 on 6 matching bases. There are 12 residues in the CDR3. V gave up 2 bases and J gave up 11 bases, with 8 bases separating them. Germline CDR1 KGHDR, CDR2 SFDVKD. CDR3 amino acids: CATSDWQGKLFF. The CDR3 coding sequence is TGTGCCACCAGTGATTGGCAGGGGAAACTGTTTTTT.

V usage is TRBV9 and J usage is TRBJ2-7, with a possible D match to TRBD2 (7 bases). V lost 6 bases to trimming and J lost 1 base, with 17 bases between them. This CDR3 comprises 15 residues. Germline V lookup: CDR1 SGDLS, CDR2 YYNGEE. The CDR3 DNA follows: TGTGCCAGCACCCAAGGGGGGGAAGGGTCCTACGAGCAGTACTTC. Its protein product is CASTQGGEGSYEQYF. Using reference TRBV9 and TRBJ2-7 for the parts outside the CDR3, the full variable domain is DSGVTQTPKHLITATGQRVTLRCSPRSGDLSVYWYQQSLDQGLQFLIQYYNGEERAKGNILERFSAQQFPDLHSELNLSSLELGDSALYFCASTQGGEGSYEQYFGPGTRLTVT.

The chain employs TRBV7-2 and TRBJ2-7; no definite D call. CDR3 length: 11 amino acids. Germline V gene data show CDR1 as SGHTA and CDR2 as FQGNSA. Trimming pared 3 bases from V and 10 bases from J, leaving 10 bases between. The CDR3 spells CASSLDVAQYF. CDR3 nucleotides: TGTGCCAGCAGCTTGGACGTAGCCCAGTACTTC.

CDR3 sequence: CASSASGGSQPQHF. As DNA, the CDR3 is TGTGCCAGCAGCGCCTCAGGGGGCAGTCAGCCCCAGCATTTT. This chain connects TRBV11-2 to TRBJ1-5; 8 nucleotides agree with TRBD1. Trimming removed 5 bases from V and 6 bases from J; junction bases left unmatched: 6. Per the germline V gene, CDR1 is SGHAT and CDR2 is FQNNGV. The CDR3 loop spans 14 amino acids.

In its sample, this clone was seen once. The chain couples TRBV10-3 to TRBJ1-2; the D gene is possibly TRBD1 (5 bases). Between the trimmed V and J ends, which lost 2 bases and 8 bases, there was a span of 9 bases. The CDR3 consists of 12 residues. From germline, CDR1 is ENHRY and CDR2 SYGVKD. This CDR3 reads CAISEKRQGYTF. The CDR3 DNA sequence: TGTGCCATCAGTGAGAAACGACAGGGCTACACCTTC.

Here the CDR3 DNA reads TGTGCCAGCAGGTCCGCAGGCGGGGAGCTGTTTTTT. This encodes CASRSAGGELFF. This rearrangement joins TRBV27 to TRBJ2-2, with unresolved D. Germline assignment: CDR1 MNHEY and CDR2 SMNVEV (reference sequence). The ends were cut back, 6 bases at V and 7 bases at J, with 9 bases in the middle. There are 12 residues in the CDR3.

This sequence joins TRBV24-1 and TRBJ2-1, with 9 nucleotides matching TRBD2. V was pared by 2 bases and J by 5 bases, with 12 bases of the junction left unmatched. This CDR3 is 18 amino acids long. Germline CDR1 KGHDR, CDR2 SFDVKD. CDR3 amino acids: CATSDWLAGYGKDNEQFF. DNA for the CDR3: TGTGCCACCAGTGATTGGCTAGCGGGGTATGGGAAGGACAATGAGCAGTTCTTC.